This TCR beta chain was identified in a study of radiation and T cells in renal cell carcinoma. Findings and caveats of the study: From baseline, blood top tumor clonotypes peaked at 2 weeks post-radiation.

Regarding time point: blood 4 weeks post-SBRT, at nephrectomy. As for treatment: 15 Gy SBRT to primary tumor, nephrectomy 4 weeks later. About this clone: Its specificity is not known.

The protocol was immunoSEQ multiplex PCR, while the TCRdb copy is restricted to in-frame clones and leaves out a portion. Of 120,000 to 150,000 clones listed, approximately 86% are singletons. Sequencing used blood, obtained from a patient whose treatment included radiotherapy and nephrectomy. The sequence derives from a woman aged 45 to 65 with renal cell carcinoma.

Here the CDR3 DNA reads TGTGCCAGCAGTGACTCAGGGCGCGAGCAGTACTTC. Protein: CASSDSGREQYF. V gene TRBV27 combines with J gene TRBJ2-7; a possible D gene is TRBD1 (5 bases). The CDR3 runs to 12 residues. Germline V CDR1 and CDR2: MNHEY, SMNVEV (reference sequence). V was cut by 5 bases and J by 6 bases, with 11 bases left in between.